This T cell receptor (beta chain) was retrieved from a study of molecular identifiers for immune sequencing clone quantification. Study-level results: Under 1% of molecules in naive cells, but over 98% of effector molecules, belonged to clones above 20 RNA copies.

Libraries for naive CD8 T cells, which were made from around 18,000 to 910,000 sorted cells, drew on 10%, 30% or 50% of the RNA. MiXCR, run by TCRdb on the PCR reads, gives a single entry per CDR3 protein. The sample holds over 300,000 distinct CDR3 sequences; about a quarter are singletons and the top ten take 0.65% to 0.75%. CDR1 LGHNA and CDR2 YSLEER come from the germline V gene. The CDR3 runs 16 residues. About this clonotype: What it recognizes is unknown. A much larger clone sits a single nucleotide away, making a read error possible.

Specimen: naive CD8+ T cells from blood, with Jurkat cell RNA spiked in. Subset given: FACS-sorted CD8+CD4-CCR7+CD45RA+ naive T cells. This chain uses TRBV4-3 with TRBJ2-7; 10 nucleotides agree with TRBD2. The source of this sequence is a human donor in good health. Some libraries in this study had Jurkat cell RNA spiked in. CDR3 sequence (DNA): TGCGCCGGCAGCCAAGGCCTAGCGGGGGTTGCCTACGAGCAGTACTTC. Encoded protein: CAGSQGLAGVAYEQYF.